The text below deals with one T cell receptor beta chain. These data belong to a study of T cell responses to AZD1222 COVID-19 vaccine. Assay used: immunoSEQ multiplex PCR; TCRdb lists only in-frame clones, some missing. The sample lists under 110,000 clones, approximately 87% occurring once. This material consisted of peripheral blood, taken 28 days after the second AZD1222 dose. The source of this sequence is an adult who received the AZD1222 COVID-19 vaccine.

Here the CDR3 DNA reads TGCGCCAGCAGCGTGAACGAGAACTATGGCTACACCTTC. Protein product: CASSVNENYGYTF. The chain is built from TRBV5-1 and TRBJ1-2; D not certain. From germline, CDR1 is SGHRS and CDR2 YFSETQ. Trimming left V 4 bases short and J 2 bases short, with 9 bases between. This CDR3 is 13 amino acids long. The whole variable domain, filled in from reference TRBV5-1 and TRBJ1-2, reads KAGVTQTPRYLIKTRGQQVTLSCSPISGHRSVSWYQQTPGQGLQFLFEYFSETQRNKGNFPGRFSGRQFSNSRSEMNVSTLELGDSALYLCASSVNENYGYTFGSGTRLTVV.